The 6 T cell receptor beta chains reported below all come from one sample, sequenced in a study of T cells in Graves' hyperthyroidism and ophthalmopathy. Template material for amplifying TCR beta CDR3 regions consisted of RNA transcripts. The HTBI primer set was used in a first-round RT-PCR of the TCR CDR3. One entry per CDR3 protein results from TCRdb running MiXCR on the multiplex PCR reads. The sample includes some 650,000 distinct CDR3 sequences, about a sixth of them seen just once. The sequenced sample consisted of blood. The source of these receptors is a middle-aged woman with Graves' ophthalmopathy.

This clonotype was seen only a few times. The CDR3 coding sequence is TGTGCCAGCAGCTCGGGGGGGCTAGCGGGGGGAGAGACCCAGTACTTC. Translation: CASSSGGLAGGETQYF. This chain links TRBV7-2 with TRBJ2-5; TRBD2 matches at 11 bases. This CDR3 is built from 16 residues. J lost 4 bases, V lost 4 bases, and 8 bases had no gene match. Looked up from germline, CDR1 is SGHTA and CDR2 is FQGNSA.

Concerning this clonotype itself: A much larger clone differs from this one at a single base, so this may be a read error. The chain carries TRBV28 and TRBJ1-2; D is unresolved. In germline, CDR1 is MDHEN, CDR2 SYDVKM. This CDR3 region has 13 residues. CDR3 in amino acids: CASSPQWAYCYTF. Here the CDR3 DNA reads TGTGCCAGCAGTCCACAGTGGGCCTATTGCTACACCTTC.

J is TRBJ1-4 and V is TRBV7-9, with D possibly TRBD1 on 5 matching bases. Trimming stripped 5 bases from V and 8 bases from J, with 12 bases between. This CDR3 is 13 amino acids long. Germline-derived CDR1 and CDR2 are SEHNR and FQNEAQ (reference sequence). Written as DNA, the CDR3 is TGTGCCAGCAGCCATCAGGGAGGGGAAAAACTGTTTTTT. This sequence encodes CASSHQGGEKLFF.

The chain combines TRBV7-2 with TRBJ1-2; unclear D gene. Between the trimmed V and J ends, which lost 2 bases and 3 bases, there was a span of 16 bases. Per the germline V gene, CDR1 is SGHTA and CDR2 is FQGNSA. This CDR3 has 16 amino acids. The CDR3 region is CASSLSRRREDYGYTF. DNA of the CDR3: TGTGCCAGCAGCTTATCCCGGAGACGCGAAGACTATGGCTACACCTTC.

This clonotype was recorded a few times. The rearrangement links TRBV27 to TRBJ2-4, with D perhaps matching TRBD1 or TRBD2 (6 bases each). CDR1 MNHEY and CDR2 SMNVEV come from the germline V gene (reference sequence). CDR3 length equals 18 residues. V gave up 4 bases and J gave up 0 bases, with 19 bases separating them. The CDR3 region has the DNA TGTGCCAGCAGTTCGGGACGAGGGGGAGGTCTAGCCAAAAACATTCAGTACTTC. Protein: CASSSGRGGGLAKNIQYF.

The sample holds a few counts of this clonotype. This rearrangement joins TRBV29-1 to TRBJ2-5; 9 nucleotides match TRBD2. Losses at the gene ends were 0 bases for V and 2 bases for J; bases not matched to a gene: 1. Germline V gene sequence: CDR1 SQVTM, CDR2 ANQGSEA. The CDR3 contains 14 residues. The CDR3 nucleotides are TGCAGCGTTGAAGAGGGACTAGCTCAAGAGACCCAGTACTTC. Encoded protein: CSVEEGLAQETQYF.